The 20 T cell receptor beta chains below all came from one sample that was sequenced in a study of Graves' ophthalmopathy and Graves' hyperthyroidism listed by TCRdb under 2018. Instrument on record: Illumina HiSeq 2000. TCR beta CDR3 regions were amplified from RNA transcripts for repertoire sequencing. HTBI primers and the Qiagen OneStep RT-PCR kit were used in a first-round RT-PCR, which was followed by a second-round multiplex PCR, size selection and purification. Clones were called with MiXCR by TCRdb after fastp trimmed the public reads at Q25, and only in-frame beta chains were retained. Identical CDR3 protein sequences are pooled into one entry, listed with their most common genes and DNA. This sample has roughly 420,000 distinct CDR3 sequences in its table, and roughly 21% of those were observed once. More than 2.5% of the sample lies in the top ten. What was sequenced was peripheral blood. The receptors derive from a woman younger than 35 with stable Graves' hyperthyroidism. Donor details come from another sample of the same person, matched by shared clones.

The gene calls are TRBV12-3 or TRBV12-4 and TRBJ1-2; weak D call: TRBD1 (5 bases). V dropped 6 bases and J dropped 7 bases, with 15 bases sitting between them. The CDR3 is 13 residues long. The CDR3 nucleotides are TGTGCCAGCAGCCTCGGGGCCCTCTCTGGCTACACCTTC. Its translation is CASSLGALSGYTF.

The sample holds one count of this clonotype. The chain is built from TRBV6-1 and TRBJ1-1; 11 nucleotides line up with TRBD1. From germline, CDR1 is MNHNS and CDR2 SASEGT. V shed 2 bases and J 7 bases; nucleotides not matched to a gene: 6. The CDR3 is 15 residues long. The CDR3 DNA sequence: TGTGCCAGCAGTGAAAGGGACAGGGGGAGAGGTGAAGCTTTCTTT. Its translation is CASSERDRGRGEAFF.

This clonotype was picked up many times. The genes are TRBV2 and TRBJ2-7, with D unresolved. CDR1 and CDR2 (germline): SNHLY, FYNNEI. Trimming took 3 bases from V and 2 from J, leaving 11 bases between them. The length of the CDR3 is 14 residues. The CDR3 reads CASSEVRQTYEQYF. The CDR3 nucleotides read TGTGCCAGCAGTGAGGTTCGGCAAACCTACGAGCAGTACTTC.

As for this clonotype: At one of its ends the junction is not consistent with the germline gene, which may arise from a read error. The chain combines TRBV7-2 with TRBJ2-5; no firm D call. Germline-derived CDR1 and CDR2 are SGHTA and FQGNSA. The CDR3 is 12 amino acids. The CDR3 protein is CASSASPETKYF. CDR3 DNA sequence: TGTGCCAGCAGCGCTTCCCCCGAGACCAAGTACTTC.

The CDR3: CASGGLEQYF. The CDR3 DNA reads TGTGCCAGCGGGGGGCTAGAGCAGTACTTC. The V call is TRBV12-3 or TRBV12-4, the J call TRBJ2-7; D may match TRBD1 or TRBD2 (6 bases each). The CDR3 runs 10 residues. V shed 8 bases and J shed 7 bases, with 9 bases lying between them.

This clonotype appeared many times. The chain has TRBV13 and TRBJ1-6; 7 positions agree with TRBD1. V was clipped by 5 bases and J by 7 bases; unmatched bases: 8. Germline V gives CDR1 PRHDT, CDR2 FYEKMQ (reference sequence). The CDR3 is 15 amino acids. The CDR3 spells CASSQLQGINSPLHF. DNA for the CDR3: TGTGCCAGCAGCCAACTACAGGGGATCAATTCACCCCTCCACTTT.

This clonotype was seen ten or more times. The chain links TRBV19 to TRBJ2-7; weak D call: TRBD2 (5 bases). V lost 7 bases to trimming and J lost 2 bases, with 15 bases between them. CDR3 length: 14 amino acids. Looked up from germline, CDR1 is LNHDA and CDR2 is SQIVND (reference sequence). Here the CDR3 DNA reads TGTGCCAGTAAATCAAGCGAGGGAGCCTACGAGCAGTACTTC. Translation gives CASKSSEGAYEQYF.

This clonotype was recorded many times. The V gene is TRBV10-3, the J gene TRBJ1-1, with D unclear. This CDR3 region has 15 residues. CDR1 ENHRY and CDR2 SYGVKD come from the germline V gene. Between the trimmed V and J ends, which lost 4 bases and 4 bases, there was a span of 16 bases. The chain's CDR3 is CAISVVPRSVTEAFF. In DNA form, the CDR3 reads TGTGCCATCAGTGTGGTCCCTCGGTCGGTCACTGAAGCTTTCTTT.

This clonotype was recorded many times. The J gene is TRBJ1-1, the V gene TRBV25-1; D call uncertain. This CDR3 contains 15 residues. The germline V gene encodes CDR1 MGHDK and CDR2 SYGVNS. Trimming pared 1 base from V and 1 base from J, leaving 10 bases between. CDR3 amino acids: CASSESPEGNTEAFF. CDR3 in DNA: TGTGCCAGCAGTGAATCCCCGGAGGGGAACACTGAAGCTTTCTTT.

This clonotype was picked up a small number of times. V gene TRBV6-5 combines with J gene TRBJ1-1; D is perhaps TRBD1 (5 bases). The germline V and J ends were trimmed by 2 bases and 5 bases, with 15 bases remaining between them. Germline V gene data show CDR1 as MNHEY and CDR2 as SVGAGI. This CDR3 has 15 residues. The CDR3 sequence: CASSYEAGYLTEAFF. The CDR3, as DNA: TGTGCCAGCAGTTACGAGGCAGGGTACTTGACTGAAGCTTTCTTT.

The chain has TRBV18 and TRBJ1-1; 9 bases line up with TRBD1. CDR1 and CDR2 (germline): KGHSH, LQKENI. The CDR3 has 17 amino acids. V was pared by 3 bases and J by 3 bases, with 11 bases of the junction left unmatched. CDR3: CASSPPNRGLGDTEAFF. The CDR3 region has the DNA TGTGCCAGCTCACCCCCGAACAGGGGGCTGGGGGACACTGAAGCTTTCTTT.

The sample holds many counts of this clonotype. The V gene is TRBV5-5, the J gene TRBJ2-7; weak D call: TRBD1 (5 bases). CDR1 is SGHKS and CDR2 is YYEKEE in the germline V gene (reference sequence). Deletions cut 3 bases from V and 2 bases from J, with 12 bases between. This CDR3 is built from 14 residues. CDR3 protein: CASSSARGPYEQYF. CDR3 sequence (DNA): TGTGCCAGCAGCTCCGCTAGGGGCCCCTACGAGCAGTACTTC.

This clonotype came up a few times. The J gene is TRBJ1-3, the V gene TRBV18; D is unresolved. V lost 5 bases and J 4 bases, leaving 18 bases between the germline ends. The CDR3 contains 16 residues. Germline assignment: CDR1 KGHSH and CDR2 LQKENI. In DNA form, the CDR3 reads TGTGCCAGCTCAACGTCTCAGGAGGATTCGGGAAACACCATATATTTT. Translation gives CASSTSQEDSGNTIYF.

This clonotype was picked up many times. The chain couples TRBV7-2 to TRBJ2-7; D gene uncertain. The CDR3 is 12 residues long. Germline V gene data show CDR1 as SGHTA and CDR2 as FQGNSA. Between the trimmed V and J ends, which lost 5 bases and 3 bases, there was a span of 8 bases. As DNA, the CDR3 is TGTGCCAGCAGCCCTTGGCTCTACGAGCAGTACTTC. Its translation is CASSPWLYEQYF.

This clonotype has a count of ten or more. V and J are TRBV4-3 and TRBJ1-2; 7 positions agree with TRBD1. The V gene's germline CDR1 is LGHNA and CDR2 YSLEER. This CDR3 is 15 amino acids long. The trim removed 5 bases at V and 4 bases at J, leaving 10 bases unmatched. CDR3 sequence (DNA): TGCGCCAGCAGCGAGGACCGTACAGGGGCCTATGGCTACACCTTC. This translates into CASSEDRTGAYGYTF.

This clonotype occurred many times. The chain uses TRBV2 and TRBJ1-1; D remains ambiguous. The CDR3 runs 13 residues. CDR1 is SNHLY, CDR2 FYNNEI, per germline. Trimming shortened V by 5 bases and J by 0 bases, and 7 bases separated the two germline ends. CDR3 nucleotide sequence: TGTGCCAGCAGTTCGACAATGAACACTGAAGCTTTCTTT. Protein product: CASSSTMNTEAFF.

At least ten counts were recorded for this clonotype. Compared with germline, one end of the junction differs, possibly owing to a read error. V and J are TRBV2 and TRBJ2-4; 7 bases are shared with TRBD1. The CDR3 is made up of 12 amino acids. Germline lookup yields CDR1 SNHLY and CDR2 FYNNEI. In DNA form, the CDR3 reads TGTGCCAGCAGCTGGGGACAGTGGATTCTGTACTTC. Translated, it gives CASSWGQWILYF.

This clonotype appeared a single time. The rearrangement joins TRBV12-3 or TRBV12-4 to TRBJ1-5, with D hard to call. V gave up 0 bases and J gave up 4 bases, with 7 bases separating them. The CDR3 runs to 14 residues. CDR3 bases: TGTGCCAGCAGTTTAGCCGGGGTGAATCAGCCCCAGCATTTT. Protein sequence: CASSLAGVNQPQHF.

This clonotype was found many times. The genes are TRBV24-1 and TRBJ2-2, with D unclear. The CDR3 loop spans 15 amino acids. The germline CDR1 and CDR2 sequences are KGHDR and SFDVKD. The V end was cut by 3 bases, the J end by 6 bases, with 13 bases between. The DNA for the CDR3 is TGTGCCACCAGTGATGTCCGTCCTGAACCCGGGGAGCTGTTTTTT. This sequence encodes CATSDVRPEPGELFF.

The chain joins TRBV12-3 or TRBV12-4 to TRBJ2-6; maybe TRBD2 (6 bases). The ends were cut back, 2 bases at V and 9 bases at J, with 11 bases in the middle. The length of the CDR3 is 14 residues. CDR3 nucleotide sequence: TGTGCCAGCAGTTTACGGGAGAAGGGCAACGTCCTGACTTTC. This codes for CASSLREKGNVLTF.